Described below is a single T cell receptor beta chain sequence and its context. Which antigen it targets is not known. No per-base quality is available; no much larger clone lies one base away. The data originate from a study of CD8 T cells in Susac syndrome (dated by TCRdb to the late 2010s). For the wider study: The study used repertoire sequencing to test whether antigen drove CD8+ T cell activation and differentiation in Susac syndrome. General findings and caveats noted by the study authors: The number of individuals in the TCR sequencing and HLA analysis was acknowledged as relatively small.

V is reduced by 7 bases and J by 2 bases, leaving a spacing of 14 bases between them. The CDR3 sequence holds 15 residues, the cysteine and phenylalanine included. Only the CDR3 DNA is retained, 45 bases long and in frame from the first base. The germline V gene specifies SNHLY as CDR1 and FYNNEI as CDR2. High-throughput TCR beta sequencing profiled peripheral blood CD8+ and CD4+ T cells from healthy donors, Susac syndrome patients and multiple sclerosis patients. Treatment-naive patients with stable or active relapsing-remitting disease fulfilling revised McDonald criteria were used as multiple sclerosis controls. Bulk CD8+ and CD4+ T cells were purified magnetically by negative isolation, whereas CD8+ TEMRA cells were enriched by FACS. Blood was collected in EDTA tubes and processed within 24 hours, with PBMCs isolated through density gradient centrifugation. PBMCs intended for TCR sequencing were cryopreserved in liquid nitrogen and were subsequently thawed in a 37 degrees C water bath. The sorted or isolated CD4+, CD8+ and CD8+ TEMRA cells reached a purity of at least 90%.

RNA was extracted with the RNeasy kit and roughly 0.5 to 1 ug was reverse transcribed using random hexamers. The immunoSEQ multiplex PCR assay, covering 54 Vbeta and 13 Jbeta segments, was used to amplify TCR beta CDR3 regions. PCR amplification bias was corrected using a synthetic template baseline for primer optimization and computational correction. In the paper's pipeline: Reads were annotated to V, D and J genes according to IMGT and were analyzed with immunoSEQ Analyzer, with only productive sequences retained. Clonality was calculated as one minus the Shannon entropy normalized by log2 of the number of productive unique sequences. For each patient and control, public and private clones were evaluated among the 100 most prevalent clones. Susac-specific clones were defined as absent from healthy and MS cohorts, around 970 published viral clones and other ImmuneACCESS disease sequences. TCRdb reprocessed the public reads (quality trimming at Q25 with fastp, clone calling with MiXCR) and kept in-frame beta chains. All rows with the same CDR3 protein become a single entry with the most common DNA and genes. For this entry, the V and J calls and clone size follow TCRdb and not the study's own pipeline. Across this sample there are fewer than 150,000 distinct CDR3 sequences, with 85% to 95% seen only once. The top ten clonotypes cover roughly 0.094% of the sample.

What was sequenced was CD4+ T cells from PBMCs. The receptor's source is a human donor with multiple sclerosis. The rearranged segments are TRBV2 and TRBJ2-2; the D gene assignment is ambiguous. The DNA reads TGTGCCAGCACCCTTGGACGGTCTAACACCGGGGAGCTGTTTTTT. Its amino acids are CASTLGRSNTGELFF.